Listed here are 2 T cell receptor beta chains from one sample, sequenced in a study of blood T cells in healthy people across ages. Sample-barcoded 5' priming and a J-beta primer mix drove a second PCR of about 7 to 12 cycles. TCRdb redid the calling of the 5' RACE reads with MiXCR, one entry per CDR3 protein. The data show fewer than 1.5 million distinct CDR3 sequences, around 39% seen once. Sequenced material: blood. These receptor sequences come from a woman aged 18-29 years in good health.

This clonotype was detected only a few times. The chain recombines TRBV13 with TRBJ2-7, with 7 bases lining up with TRBD1. The CDR3 is made up of 15 amino acids. V shed 2 bases, J shed 1 base, and the junction held 5 bases outside the gene matches. Germline CDR1 PRHDT, CDR2 FYEKMQ (reference sequence). CDR3: CASSLMDRRSYEQYF. The CDR3 DNA follows: TGTGCCAGCAGCTTAATGGACAGGCGATCCTACGAGCAGTACTTC.

This clonotype was counted a single time. The chain is built from TRBV2 and TRBJ1-1; 9 bases map to TRBD1. The J segment lost 8 bases and the V segment lost 10 bases, leaving 14 bases of the junction unmatched. This CDR3 contains 14 residues. Germline loops: CDR1 SNHLY, CDR2 FYNNEI. The CDR3 protein is CATTGGRVQQEAFF. The CDR3 coding sequence is TGTGCCACAACAGGGGGCCGGGTTCAACAAGAAGCTTTCTTT.